This TCR beta chain stems from a study of cytomegalovirus exposure and HLA in healthy donors. In regard to this clone: Its antigen is not known.

Germline CDR1 SGHRS, CDR2 YFSETQ. This CDR3 has 16 residues. V lost 0 bases, J lost 5 bases, and 7 bases stayed unmatched. The PCR had 60 Vbeta and 13 Jbeta primers. The method was immunoSEQ multiplex PCR; TCRdb's version includes in-frame clones alone and lacks a portion of them. The repertoire has about 100,000 clones, approximately 81% of them found once; the top ten carry about 4%. General study results and limits: A prior analysis recorded that most TCR beta V segments were productive about 87% or about 30% of the time. The authors considered a cluster of highly shared sequence variants likely to be a sequencing artifact. Excluded were some V segments that proved indistinguishable, including TRBV6-2 and TRBV6-3. Association with HLA alleles at 0.05 false discovery rate was found for roughly 17,000 TCR beta sequences in a later analysis.

The sequencing input was PBMCs. This TCR derives from a female donor in good health and CMV-seropositive. This chain links TRBV5-1 with TRBJ2-5; 10 bases agree with TRBD1. CDR3 loop: CASSLDRTGGTETQYF. The CDR3 coding sequence is TGCGCCAGCAGCTTGGACCGGACAGGGGGGACGGAGACCCAGTACTTC.